The clone carrying this T cell receptor delta chain was recorded a few times. The TCRdb protein and the DNA translation do not line up at residue 14; the protein shown here was made by translating the DNA. Germline V gives CDR1 GEAIGNYY, CDR2 EKD. The CDR3 totals 17 residues. The sample comes from a study of gamma-delta chains in newborns, infants, children. Across the whole study: Microbial exposure reportedly drives polyclonal innate γδ T cell expansion after birth.

TCRdb used CATT to re-call clones from the reads. The table shows roughly 6,100 delta-chain clones, with 2.5% to 3% occurring only once. What was sequenced was blood. The chain uses TRDV2 and TRDJ1, with 12 bases aligning to TRDD3. This TCR was sampled from a child who was a newborn, infant or young child, either healthy, febrile or measles-vaccinated (not recorded which). This CDR3 is CACDPLGDTPYTDELIF. CDR3 in DNA: TGTGCCTGTGACCCCCTGGGGGATACGCCGTACACCGATGAACTCATCTTT.